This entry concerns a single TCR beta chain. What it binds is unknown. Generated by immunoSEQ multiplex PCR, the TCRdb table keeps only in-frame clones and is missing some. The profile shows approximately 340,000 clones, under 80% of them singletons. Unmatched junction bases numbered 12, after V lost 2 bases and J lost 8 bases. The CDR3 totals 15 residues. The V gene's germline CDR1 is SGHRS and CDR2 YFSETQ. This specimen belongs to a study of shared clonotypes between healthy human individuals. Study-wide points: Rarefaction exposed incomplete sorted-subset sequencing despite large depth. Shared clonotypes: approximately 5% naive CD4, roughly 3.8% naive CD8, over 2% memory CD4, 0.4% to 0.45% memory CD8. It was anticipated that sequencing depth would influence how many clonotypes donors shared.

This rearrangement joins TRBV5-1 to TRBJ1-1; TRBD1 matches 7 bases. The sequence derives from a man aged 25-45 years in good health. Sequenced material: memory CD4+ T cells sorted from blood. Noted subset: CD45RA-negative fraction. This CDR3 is CASSLSAGGNLEAFF. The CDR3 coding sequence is TGCGCCAGCAGCTTATCGGCAGGGGGAAACCTAGAAGCTTTCTTT.